A selection of T cell receptor beta chains follows, all from one sample in a study of early T cells in non-severe SARS-CoV-2 infection. TCRdb analysed the 5' RACE reads with MiXCR anew, one entry per CDR3 protein. The sample has approximately 77,000 distinct CDR3 sequences; about 12% are singletons. Sequencing used whole blood, obtained at baseline. All receptors derive from an adult who was a healthcare worker with PCR-confirmed SARS-CoV-2 infection or an uninfected control (not recorded which). The donor label of this sample is uncertain. The CDR3 runs from the conserved cysteine through the conserved F or W. Each record gives: J gene, D gene, clone size, V gene, CDR3 protein, CDR3 DNA. D genes are given only for firm matches. Clone size appears in some rows only: once, few, many, or a class for an expanded clone.

>TRBJ1-2|-|-|TRBV2
CASSLYGVNYGYTF
TGTGCCAGCAGTCTATATGGGGTCAACTATGGCTACACCTTC
>TRBJ1-5|-|few|TRBV20-1
CSASNGPEPQHF
TGCAGTGCTAGTAACGGGCCGGAGCCCCAGCATTTT
>TRBJ2-2|TRBD2|-|TRBV6-5
CASSRPGAGEVPGELFF
TGTGCCAGCAGTCGCCCCGGGGCGGGAGAAGTCCCCGGGGAGCTGTTTTTT
>TRBJ2-1|-|many|TRBV12-3/TRBV12-4
CASQLSSFSAEQFF
TGTGCCAGCCAACTTAGTAGTTTTTCAGCAGAGCAGTTCTTC
>TRBJ2-5|-|-|TRBV3-1
CASSQVTEETQYF
TGTGCCAGCAGCCAAGTGACAGAGGAGACCCAGTACTTC
>TRBJ2-7|-|many|TRBV3-1
CASSQEKRGFDEQYF
TGTGCCAGCAGCCAAGAGAAAAGGGGTTTTGACGAGCAGTACTTC
>TRBJ2-7|TRBD1|-|TRBV7-9
CASSLVYGTGLSYEQYF
TGTGCCAGCAGCTTAGTCTATGGGACAGGGCTCTCCTACGAGCAGTACTTC
>TRBJ2-5|-|many|TRBV10-3
CAIGVTAEETQYF
TGTGCCATCGGGGTGACCGCCGAGGAGACCCAGTACTTC
>TRBJ2-5|TRBD2|-|TRBV19
CASSIVGSGGQYF
TGTGCCAGTAGTATAGTAGGTAGCGGGGGCCAGTACTTC
>TRBJ2-3|-|-|TRBV11-2
CASSSLPASVAADTQYF
TGTGCCAGCAGCTCCCTCCCGGCTAGCGTCGCGGCAGATACGCAGTATTTT
>TRBJ2-2|TRBD2|few|TRBV28
CASSSPFLAVNTGELFF
TGTGCCAGCAGTTCCCCCTTCCTAGCGGTGAACACCGGGGAGCTGTTTTTT
>TRBJ2-1|-|many|TRBV12-3/TRBV12-4
CASSLGLLNEQFF
TGTGCCAGCAGCCTAGGACTCCTTAATGAGCAGTTCTTC
>TRBJ1-1|-|many|TRBV7-9
CASTKIEGTEAFF
TGTGCCAGCACCAAGATTGAGGGGACTGAAGCTTTCTTT
>TRBJ2-3|-|few|TRBV7-2
CASAYSTDTQYF
TGTGCCAGCGCCTATAGCACAGATACGCAGTATTTT
>TRBJ2-2|-|-|TRBV29-1
CSVADSGELFF
TGCAGCGTTGCGGACAGCGGGGAGCTGTTTTTT
>TRBJ2-7|TRBD1|-|TRBV4-2
CASSRQDRDHEQYF
TGTGCCAGCAGCCGTCAAGACAGGGACCACGAGCAGTACTTC